This T cell receptor (beta chain) came from a study of T cells in Graves' hyperthyroidism and ophthalmopathy. TCR beta CDR3 sequences were amplified from RNA transcripts. The HTBI primer set was used in a first-round RT-PCR of the TCR CDR3. TCRdb independently ran MiXCR on the multiplex PCR reads; one entry per CDR3 protein. The sample records roughly 580,000 distinct CDR3 sequences, about 14% being singletons. This clonotype was picked up many times. The CDR3 loop spans 15 amino acids. CDR1 and CDR2 from the germline V gene are SGHTA and FQGNSA. V was pared by 4 bases and J by 6 bases, with 6 bases of the junction left unmatched.

Sequencing input: blood. This TCR was recovered from a woman between 25 and 40 years old with Graves' hyperthyroidism that later progressed to Graves' ophthalmopathy. V is TRBV7-2 and J is TRBJ1-4, with 9 bases that match TRBD1. CDR3 bases: TGTGCCAGCAGCTCTCCTCGGACAGGGGATGAAAAACTGTTTTTT. It is translated as CASSSPRTGDEKLFF.